Listed below are T cell receptor beta chains from one sample, sequenced in a study of beta chain features in type 1 diabetes. Sequenced by immunoSEQ multiplex PCR; TCRdb stores in-frame clones only, minus some. The data contain around 400,000 clones, around 13% of them singletons. The sample consisted of naive CD4+ T cells from blood. These receptors all come from a man aged 18 to 30 in good health. Each CDR3 is given with its conserved first and last residue. Each record gives: CDR3 DNA, CDR3 protein, J gene, V gene, D gene, clone size. A D gene is named only where the DNA matches it firmly. The size entry is marked missing in some rows and otherwise reads once, few, many or a size class.

TGCGCCAGCAGCTTCGGTCCAGCGGGGGACACAGATACGCAGTATTTT,CASSFGPAGDTDTQYF,TRBJ2-3,TRBV5-1,TRBD2,NA
TGTGCCAGCAGTGAATTTACTAGCGGGGGTTACCAAGAGACCCAGTACTTC,CASSEFTSGGYQETQYF,TRBJ2-5,TRBV25-1,TRBD2,few
TGCGCCAGCAGCCAAGAGAGGCTGGATCCCCTCCACTTT,CASSQERLDPLHF,TRBJ1-6,TRBV4-3,NA,few
TGTGCCTGGAGTGTGGGGGCCGAAAATCAGCCCCAGCATTTT,CAWSVGAENQPQHF,TRBJ1-5,TRBV30,NA,few
TGTGCCAGCGCAGGATTTGCCTCTGGAAACACCATATATTTT,CASAGFASGNTIYF,TRBJ1-3,TRBV7-2,NA,few
TGTGCCAGCAGCCTTTACAATGAGCAGTTCTTC,CASSLYNEQFF,TRBJ2-1,TRBV27,NA,NA
TGTGCCACCAGCAGAGATCGAGCGGGGCCCCCGAAGACCCAGTACTTC,CATSRDRAGPPKTQYF,TRBJ2-5,TRBV15,TRBD2,NA
TGTGCCAGCTCGCTTAGACAGGGGAATGAGCAGTTCTTC,CASSLRQGNEQFF,TRBJ2-1,TRBV18,TRBD1,few
TGTGCCAGCAGTAGGCGGGGCGGGAACACTGAAGCTTTCTTT,CASSRRGGNTEAFF,TRBJ1-1,TRBV2,NA,few
TGTGCCAGCAGCTTCCCGAAGCCCTCTCAACGGGGTGCTCAGGCGCAGTATTTT,CASSFPKPSQRGAQAQYF,TRBJ2-3,TRBV7-9,NA,few
TGTGCCAGCAGTCACGGGGAAAATCAGCCCCAGCATTTT,CASSHGENQPQHF,TRBJ1-5,TRBV27,NA,NA
TGTGCCAGCAGTCGGACACCCGTTGGCACTGAAGCTTTCTTT,CASSRTPVGTEAFF,TRBJ1-1,TRBV27,NA,few
TGTGCCAGCAGCCCCCAGGACATCTACGAGCAGTACTTC,CASSPQDIYEQYF,TRBJ2-7,TRBV7-2,NA,few
TGTGCCTGGAGTGTATTAATCGCCGGGGAGCTGTTTTTT,CAWSVLIAGELFF,TRBJ2-2,TRBV30,NA,few
TGTGCCAGCAGTCGGACAGTCTCTACCTACGAGCAGTACTTC,CASSRTVSTYEQYF,TRBJ2-7,TRBV7-2,NA,NA
TGTGCCAGCAGACTGGGACTAGCGCACGAGCAGTACTTC,CASRLGLAHEQYF,TRBJ2-7,TRBV6-6,TRBD2,few
TGTGCCAGCAGTTACGCGGGTAAGGGCATCGAGCAGTACTTC,CASSYAGKGIEQYF,TRBJ2-7,TRBV6-5,NA,NA
TGTGCCACCAGCAGAGGGGGCACAGAGACCCAGTACTTC,CATSRGGTETQYF,TRBJ2-5,TRBV15,NA,few